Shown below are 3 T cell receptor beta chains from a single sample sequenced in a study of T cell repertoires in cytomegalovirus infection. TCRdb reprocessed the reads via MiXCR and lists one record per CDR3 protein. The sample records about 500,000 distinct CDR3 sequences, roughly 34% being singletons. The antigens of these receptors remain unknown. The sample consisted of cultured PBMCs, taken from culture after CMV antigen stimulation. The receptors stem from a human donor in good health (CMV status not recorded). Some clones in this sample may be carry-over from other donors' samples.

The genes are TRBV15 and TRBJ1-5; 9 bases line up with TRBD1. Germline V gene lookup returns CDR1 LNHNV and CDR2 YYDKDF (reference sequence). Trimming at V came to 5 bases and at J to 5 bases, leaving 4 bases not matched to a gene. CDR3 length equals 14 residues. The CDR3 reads CATSRRTGDQPQHF. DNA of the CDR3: TGTGCCACCAGCCGTCGGACAGGGGATCAGCCCCAGCATTTT. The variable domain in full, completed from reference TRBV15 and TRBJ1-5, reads DAMVIQNPRYQVTQFGKPVTLSCSQTLNHNVMYWYQQKSSQAPKLLFHYYDKDFNNEADTPDNFQSRRPNTSFCFLDIRSPGLGDTAMYLCATSRRTGDQPQHFGDGTRLSIL.

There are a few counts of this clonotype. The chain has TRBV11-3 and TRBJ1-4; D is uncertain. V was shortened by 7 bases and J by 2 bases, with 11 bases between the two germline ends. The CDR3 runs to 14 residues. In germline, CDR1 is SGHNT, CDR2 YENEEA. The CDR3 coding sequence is TGTGCCAGCAACAAGGGCAGCACTAATGAAAAACTGTTTTTT. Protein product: CASNKGSTNEKLFF.

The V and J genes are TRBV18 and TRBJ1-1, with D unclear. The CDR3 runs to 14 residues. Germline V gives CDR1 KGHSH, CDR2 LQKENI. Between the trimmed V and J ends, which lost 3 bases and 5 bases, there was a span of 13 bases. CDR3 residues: CASSPDVSGTEAFF. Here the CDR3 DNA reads TGTGCCAGCTCACCCGACGTGTCGGGGACTGAAGCTTTCTTT.